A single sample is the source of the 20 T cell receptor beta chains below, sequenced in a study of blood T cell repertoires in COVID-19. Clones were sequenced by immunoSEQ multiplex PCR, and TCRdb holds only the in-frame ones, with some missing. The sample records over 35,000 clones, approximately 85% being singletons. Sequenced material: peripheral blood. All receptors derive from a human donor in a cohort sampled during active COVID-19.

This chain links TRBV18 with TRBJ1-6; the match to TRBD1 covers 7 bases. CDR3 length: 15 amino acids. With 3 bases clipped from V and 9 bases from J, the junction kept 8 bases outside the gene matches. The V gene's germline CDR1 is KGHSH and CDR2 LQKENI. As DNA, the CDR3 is TGTGCCAGCTCACCCGCCGGGACAGTATCTTCACCCCTCCACTTT. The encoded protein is CASSPAGTVSSPLHF.

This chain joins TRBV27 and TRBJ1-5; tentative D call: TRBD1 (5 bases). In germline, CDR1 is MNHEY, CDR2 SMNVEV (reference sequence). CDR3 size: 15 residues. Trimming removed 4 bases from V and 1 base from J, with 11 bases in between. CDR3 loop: CASSSLGLSNQPQHF. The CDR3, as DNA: TGTGCCAGCAGTTCGCTGGGACTGAGCAATCAGCCCCAGCATTTT.

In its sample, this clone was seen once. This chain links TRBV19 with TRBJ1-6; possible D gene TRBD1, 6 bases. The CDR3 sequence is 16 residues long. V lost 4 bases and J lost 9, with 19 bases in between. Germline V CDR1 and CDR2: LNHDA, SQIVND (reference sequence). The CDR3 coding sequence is TGTGCCAGTAGTAAAGCGGACAGCCCCGGAGGTTCACCCCTCCACTTT. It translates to CASSKADSPGGSPLHF.

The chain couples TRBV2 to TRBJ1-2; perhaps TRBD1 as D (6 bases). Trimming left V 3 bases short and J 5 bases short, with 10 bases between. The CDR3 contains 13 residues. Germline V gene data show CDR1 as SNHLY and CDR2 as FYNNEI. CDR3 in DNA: TGTGCCAGCAGTGAGGACAGTACTTATGGCTACACCTTC. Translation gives CASSEDSTYGYTF.

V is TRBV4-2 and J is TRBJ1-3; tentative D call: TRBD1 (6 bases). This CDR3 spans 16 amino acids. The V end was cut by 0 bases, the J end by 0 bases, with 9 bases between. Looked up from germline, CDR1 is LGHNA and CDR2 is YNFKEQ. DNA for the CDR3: TGTGCCAGCAGCCAAGAAACAGGGCCCTCTGGAAACACCATATATTTT. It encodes CASSQETGPSGNTIYF.

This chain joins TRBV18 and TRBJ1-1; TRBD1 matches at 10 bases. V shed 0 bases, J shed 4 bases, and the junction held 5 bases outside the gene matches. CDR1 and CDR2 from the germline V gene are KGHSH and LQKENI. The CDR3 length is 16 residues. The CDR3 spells CASSPPGQGLATEAFF. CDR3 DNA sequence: TGTGCCAGCTCACCACCGGGACAGGGGTTGGCCACTGAAGCTTTCTTT.

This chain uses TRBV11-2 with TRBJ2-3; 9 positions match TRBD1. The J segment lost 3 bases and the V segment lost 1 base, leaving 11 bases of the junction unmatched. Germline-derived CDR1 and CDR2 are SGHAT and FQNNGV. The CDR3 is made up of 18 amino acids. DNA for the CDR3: TGTGCCAGCAGCTTAGTGGGGACAGGGAAGAGTTTAACAGATACGCAGTATTTT. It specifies CASSLVGTGKSLTDTQYF.

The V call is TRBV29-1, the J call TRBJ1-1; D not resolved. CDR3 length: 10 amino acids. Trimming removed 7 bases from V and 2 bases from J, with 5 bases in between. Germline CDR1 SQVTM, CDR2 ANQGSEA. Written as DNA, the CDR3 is TGCAGCGGTCAAAACACTGAAGCTTTCTTT. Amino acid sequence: CSGQNTEAFF.

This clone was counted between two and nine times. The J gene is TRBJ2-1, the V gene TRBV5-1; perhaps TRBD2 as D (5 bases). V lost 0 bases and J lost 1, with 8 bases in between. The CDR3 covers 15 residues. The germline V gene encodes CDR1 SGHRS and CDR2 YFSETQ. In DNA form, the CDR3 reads TGCGCCAGCAGCTTGGTCCCGGGATCCTACAATGAGCAGTTCTTC. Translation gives CASSLVPGSYNEQFF.

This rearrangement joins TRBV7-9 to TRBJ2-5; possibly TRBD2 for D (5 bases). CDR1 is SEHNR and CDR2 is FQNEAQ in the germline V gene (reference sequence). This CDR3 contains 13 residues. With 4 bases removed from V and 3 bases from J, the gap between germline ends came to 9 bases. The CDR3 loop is CASSSFGEETQYF. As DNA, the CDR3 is TGTGCCAGCAGCTCCTTCGGGGAAGAGACCCAGTACTTC.

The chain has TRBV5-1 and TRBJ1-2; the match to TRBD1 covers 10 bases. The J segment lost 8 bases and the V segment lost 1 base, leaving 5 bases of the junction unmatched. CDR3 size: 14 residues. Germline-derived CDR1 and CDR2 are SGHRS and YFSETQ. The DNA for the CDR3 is TGCGCCAGCAGCTTGTTAGGACAGGGGGACGGCTACACCTTC. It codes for CASSLLGQGDGYTF.

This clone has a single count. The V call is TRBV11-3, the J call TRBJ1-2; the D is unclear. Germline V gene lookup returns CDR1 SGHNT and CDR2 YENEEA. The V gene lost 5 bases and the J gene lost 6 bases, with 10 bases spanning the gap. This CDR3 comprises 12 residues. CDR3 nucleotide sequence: TGTGCCAGCAGCCTCCGTGTAGATGGCTACACCTTC. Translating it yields CASSLRVDGYTF.

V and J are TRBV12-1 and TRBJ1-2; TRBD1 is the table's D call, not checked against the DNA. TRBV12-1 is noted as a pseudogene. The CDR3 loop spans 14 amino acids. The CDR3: CASSSGRRYYGYTF. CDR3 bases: TGTGCCAGCAGCTCCGGCAGGCGATACTATGGCTACACCTTC.

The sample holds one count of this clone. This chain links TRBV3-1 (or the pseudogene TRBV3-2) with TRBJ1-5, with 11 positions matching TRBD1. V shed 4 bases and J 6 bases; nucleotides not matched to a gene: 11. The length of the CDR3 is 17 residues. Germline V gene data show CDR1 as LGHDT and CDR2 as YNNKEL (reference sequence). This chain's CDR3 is CASSPRWTGGRRQPQHF. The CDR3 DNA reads TGTGCCAGCAGCCCCCGCTGGACAGGGGGCCGTCGTCAGCCCCAGCATTTT.

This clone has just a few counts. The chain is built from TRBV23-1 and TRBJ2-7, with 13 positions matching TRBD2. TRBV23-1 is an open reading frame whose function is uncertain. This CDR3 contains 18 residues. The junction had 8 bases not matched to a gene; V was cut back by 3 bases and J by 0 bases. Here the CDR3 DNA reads TGCGCCAGCAGTCATCCGGGACTAGCGGGAACCAGCTCCTACGAGCAGTACTTC. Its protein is CASSHPGLAGTSSYEQYF.

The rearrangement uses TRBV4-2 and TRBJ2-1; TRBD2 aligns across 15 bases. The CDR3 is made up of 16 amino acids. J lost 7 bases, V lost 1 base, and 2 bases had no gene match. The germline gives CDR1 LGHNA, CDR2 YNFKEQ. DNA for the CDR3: TGTGCCAGCAGCCAAGCCGGGACTAGCGGGAGGAATGAGCAGTTCTTC. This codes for CASSQAGTSGRNEQFF.

CDR3 DNA sequence: TGCACCAGCAGCCATATTGTCGGACTATACTACAATGAGCAGTTCTTC. Translation: CTSSHIVGLYYNEQFF. The chain carries TRBV1 and TRBJ2-1; the listed D gene, TRBD2, was not tested against the DNA. TRBV1 is designated a pseudogene. This CDR3 is 16 amino acids long.

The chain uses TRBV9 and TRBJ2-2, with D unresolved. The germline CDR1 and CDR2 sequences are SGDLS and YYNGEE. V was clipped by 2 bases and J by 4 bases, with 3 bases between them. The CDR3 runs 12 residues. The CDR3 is CASSVVTGELFF. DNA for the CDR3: TGTGCCAGCAGCGTCGTCACCGGGGAGCTGTTTTTT.

The CDR3 loop reads CASSLQENTEAFF. The CDR3 DNA sequence: TGTGCCAGCAGTTTACAGGAGAACACTGAAGCTTTCTTT. The chain carries TRBV6-4 and TRBJ1-1; TRBD1 is a possible D gene (5 bases). Deletions cut 5 bases from V and 1 base from J, with 8 bases between. The germline V gene encodes CDR1 MRHNA and CDR2 SNTAGT. CDR3 size: 13 residues.

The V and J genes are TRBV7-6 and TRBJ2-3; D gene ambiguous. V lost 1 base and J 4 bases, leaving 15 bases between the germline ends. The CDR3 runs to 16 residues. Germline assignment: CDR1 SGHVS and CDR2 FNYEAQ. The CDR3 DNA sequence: TGTGCCAGCAGCTTAGGGGCCGCCACGGTCCCAGATACGCAGTATTTT. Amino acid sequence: CASSLGAATVPDTQYF.